This T cell receptor (beta chain) comes out of a study of breast tumors, draining lymph nodes, adjacent tissues. TCRdb analysed the multiplex PCR reads with MiXCR anew, one entry per CDR3 protein. Here the sample spans tens of thousands of distinct CDR3 sequences, under 55% being singletons. The CDR3 runs 14 residues. V lost 1 base to trimming and J lost 8 bases, with 12 bases between them. The receptor was isolated from a female donor with breast cancer. Some clones in this sample may be carry-over from other donors' samples. Sequenced sample: breast tumor tissue. The V call is TRBV12-3 or TRBV12-4, the J call TRBJ1-5; no definite D call. CDR3 nucleotides: TGTGCCAGCAGTTTAGGGACTAATAATGAGCCCCAGCATTTT. This translates into CASSLGTNNEPQHF.